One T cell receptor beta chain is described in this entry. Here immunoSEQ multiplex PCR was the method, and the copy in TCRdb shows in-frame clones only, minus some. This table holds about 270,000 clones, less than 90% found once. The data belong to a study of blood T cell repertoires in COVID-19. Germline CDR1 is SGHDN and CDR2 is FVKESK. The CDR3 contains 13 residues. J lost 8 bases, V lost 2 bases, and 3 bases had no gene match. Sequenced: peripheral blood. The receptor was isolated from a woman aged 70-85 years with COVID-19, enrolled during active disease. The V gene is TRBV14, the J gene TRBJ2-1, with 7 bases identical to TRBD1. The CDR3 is CASSQRGGDEQFF. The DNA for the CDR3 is TGTGCCAGCAGCCAAAGAGGGGGCGATGAGCAGTTCTTC.